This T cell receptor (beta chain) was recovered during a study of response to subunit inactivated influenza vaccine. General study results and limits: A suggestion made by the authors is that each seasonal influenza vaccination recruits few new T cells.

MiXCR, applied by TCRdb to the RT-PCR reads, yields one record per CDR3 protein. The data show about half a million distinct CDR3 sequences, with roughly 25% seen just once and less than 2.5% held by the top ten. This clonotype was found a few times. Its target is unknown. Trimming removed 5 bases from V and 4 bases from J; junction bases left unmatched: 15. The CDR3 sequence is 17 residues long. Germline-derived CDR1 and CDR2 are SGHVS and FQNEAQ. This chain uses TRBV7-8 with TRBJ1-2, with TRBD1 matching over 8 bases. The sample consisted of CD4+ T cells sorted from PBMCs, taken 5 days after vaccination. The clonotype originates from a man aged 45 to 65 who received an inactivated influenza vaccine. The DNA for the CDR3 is TGTGCCAGCAGCCAGGACTTTTCCGGGACAGGCCCCTATGGCTACACCTTC. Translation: CASSQDFSGTGPYGYTF.